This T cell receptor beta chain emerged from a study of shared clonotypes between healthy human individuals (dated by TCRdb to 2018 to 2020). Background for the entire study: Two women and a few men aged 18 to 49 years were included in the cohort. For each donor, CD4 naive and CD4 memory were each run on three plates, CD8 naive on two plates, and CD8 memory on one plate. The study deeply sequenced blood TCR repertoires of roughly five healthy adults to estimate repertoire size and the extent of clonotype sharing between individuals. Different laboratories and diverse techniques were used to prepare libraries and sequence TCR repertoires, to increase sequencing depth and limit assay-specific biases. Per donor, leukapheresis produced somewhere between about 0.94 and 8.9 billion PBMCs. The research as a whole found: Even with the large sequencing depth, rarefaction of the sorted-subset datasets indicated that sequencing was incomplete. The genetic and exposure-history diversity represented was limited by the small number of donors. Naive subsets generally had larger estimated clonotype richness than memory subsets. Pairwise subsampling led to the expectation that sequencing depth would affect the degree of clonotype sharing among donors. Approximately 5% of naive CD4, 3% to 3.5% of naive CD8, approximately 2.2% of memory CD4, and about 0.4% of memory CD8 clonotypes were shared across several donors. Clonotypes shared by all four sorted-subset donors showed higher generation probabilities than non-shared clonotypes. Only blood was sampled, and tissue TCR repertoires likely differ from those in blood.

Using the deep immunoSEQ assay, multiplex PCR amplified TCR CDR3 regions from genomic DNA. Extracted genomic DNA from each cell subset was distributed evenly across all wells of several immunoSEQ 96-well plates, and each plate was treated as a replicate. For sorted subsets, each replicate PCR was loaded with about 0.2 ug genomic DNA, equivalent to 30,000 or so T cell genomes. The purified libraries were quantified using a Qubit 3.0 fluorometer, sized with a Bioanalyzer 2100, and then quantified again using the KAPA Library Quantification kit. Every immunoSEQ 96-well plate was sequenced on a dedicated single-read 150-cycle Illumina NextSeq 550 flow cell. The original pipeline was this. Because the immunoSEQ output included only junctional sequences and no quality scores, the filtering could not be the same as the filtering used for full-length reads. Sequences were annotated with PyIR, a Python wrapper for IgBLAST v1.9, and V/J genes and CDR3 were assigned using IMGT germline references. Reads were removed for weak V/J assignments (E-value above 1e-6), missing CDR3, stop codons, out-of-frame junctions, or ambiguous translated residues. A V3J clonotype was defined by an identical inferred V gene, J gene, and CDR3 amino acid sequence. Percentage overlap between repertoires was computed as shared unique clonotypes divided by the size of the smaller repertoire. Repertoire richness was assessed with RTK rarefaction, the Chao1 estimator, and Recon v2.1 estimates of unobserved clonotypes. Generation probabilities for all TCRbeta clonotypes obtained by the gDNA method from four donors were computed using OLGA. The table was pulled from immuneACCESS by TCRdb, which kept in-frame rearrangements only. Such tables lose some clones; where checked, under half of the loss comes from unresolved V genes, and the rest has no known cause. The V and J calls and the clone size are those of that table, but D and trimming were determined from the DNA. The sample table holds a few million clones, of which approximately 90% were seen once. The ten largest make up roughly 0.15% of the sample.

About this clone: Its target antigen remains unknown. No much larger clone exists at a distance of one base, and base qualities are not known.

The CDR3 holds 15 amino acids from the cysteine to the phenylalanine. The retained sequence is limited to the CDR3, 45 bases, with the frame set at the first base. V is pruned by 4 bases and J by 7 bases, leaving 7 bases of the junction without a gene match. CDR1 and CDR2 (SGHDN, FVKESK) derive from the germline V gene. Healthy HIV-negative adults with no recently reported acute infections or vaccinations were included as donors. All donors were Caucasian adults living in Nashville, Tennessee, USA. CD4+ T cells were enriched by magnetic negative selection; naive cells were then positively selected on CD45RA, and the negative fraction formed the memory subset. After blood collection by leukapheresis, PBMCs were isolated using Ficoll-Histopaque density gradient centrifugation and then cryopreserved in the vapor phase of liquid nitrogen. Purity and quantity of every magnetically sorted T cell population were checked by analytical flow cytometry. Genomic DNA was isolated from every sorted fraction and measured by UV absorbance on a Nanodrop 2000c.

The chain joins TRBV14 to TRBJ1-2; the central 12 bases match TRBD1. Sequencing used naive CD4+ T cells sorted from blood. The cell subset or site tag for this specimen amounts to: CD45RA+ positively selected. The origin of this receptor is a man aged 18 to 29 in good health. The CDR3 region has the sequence CASSLGQGAKVGYTF. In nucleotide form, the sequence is TGTGCCAGCAGCCTGGGACAGGGGGCAAAAGTTGGCTACACCTTC.